The present TCR beta chain was sequenced within a study of blood T cell repertoires in COVID-19. Study-wide background: Donors in the United States, Italy and Spain gave samples during acute or convalescent COVID-19. In each case, the material was cDNA or gDNA derived from T cells, B-cell-depleted T cells, or PBMCs.

This clone was recorded a few times. Germline values: CDR1 MDHEN, CDR2 SYDVKM. The trim removed 6 bases at V and 2 bases at J, leaving 6 bases unmatched. The CDR3 sequence is 14 residues long. In the original processing: Nucleated cell number was recorded as an estimate derived from reference gene primer amplification. The method was immunoSEQ multiplex PCR; TCRdb's version includes in-frame clones alone and lacks a portion of them. That table supplies the V and J calls and clone size; D and trimming were determined from the DNA. Of 80,000 or so clones listed, roughly 86% are singletons. Sequenced: peripheral blood. The V call is TRBV28, the J call TRBJ1-2, with 7 bases aligning to TRBD1. The TCR was taken from a woman aged 60-75 years with acute or convalescent COVID-19. The CDR3 sequence: CASRWRTGNYGYTF. The DNA for the CDR3 is TGTGCCAGCAGATGGCGGACAGGAAACTATGGCTACACCTTC.